This T cell receptor beta chain was identified during a study of post-analysis software for immune sequencing data. Findings of the study overall: Patients had higher frequencies than controls of roughly five TRBV segments, including TRBV5-6, TRBV5-1 and TRBV20-1. Diversity measured as normalized Chao1 was significantly lower in multiple sclerosis patients than in controls.

The sample holds a few counts of this clonotype. Its antigen remains unknown. This CDR3 has 15 amino acids. Germline V gene lookup returns CDR1 MNHEY and CDR2 SVGAGI. The V end was cut by 2 bases, the J end by 3 bases, with 10 bases between. Unique-molecular-identifier-tagged TCR beta cDNA libraries were used. TCRdb called the PCR reads again in MiXCR, with one record for every CDR3 protein. This table has about half a million distinct CDR3 sequences, roughly 45% appearing once. This sequence joins TRBV6-5 and TRBJ2-2; D is possibly TRBD1 (5 bases). The clonotype comes from a girl under 18 with multiple sclerosis. Source material: blood. The CDR3, as DNA: TGTGCCAGCAGTTACAGGCAGGGTGACACCGGGGAGCTGTTTTTT. Residues: CASSYRQGDTGELFF.